The rows below give T cell receptor beta chains drawn from one sample of a study of T cell responses to AZD1222 COVID-19 vaccine. The table came from immunoSEQ multiplex PCR; TCRdb's copy has only in-frame clones and leaves some out. This sample yields under 95,000 clones, of which around 90% are seen a single time; about 3% belongs to the top ten. The material was peripheral blood, obtained on day 0 of AZD1222 vaccination. The receptors come from an adult in good health. The CDR3 runs from the conserved cysteine through the conserved F or W. The D gene is left open where the match is weak. Some rows mark clone size as missing; the rest say once, few, many or name a class of expanded clone.

j_call clone_size v_call d_call cdr3_aa cdr3_nt
TRBJ1-2 NA TRBV6-5 NA CATARASDYGYTF TGTGCCACCGCCCGGGCCAGCGACTATGGCTACACCTTC
TRBJ1-6 few TRBV5-1 NA CASSEETALHSPLHF TGCGCCAGCAGCGAAGAGACAGCCCTTCATTCACCCCTCCACTTT
TRBJ2-7 NA TRBV3-1/TRBV3-2 NA CASSQDVVSRDVPYEQYF TGTGCCAGCAGCCAAGATGTAGTCAGCCGGGACGTTCCCTACGAGCAGTACTTC
TRBJ2-5 NA TRBV6-1 TRBD2 CASSEGTSRGETQYF TGTGCCAGCAGTGAAGGGACTAGCCGAGGCGAGACCCAGTACTTC
TRBJ2-7 NA TRBV19 NA CASSIEGWQAEQYF TGTGCCAGTAGTATAGAGGGATGGCAGGCCGAGCAGTACTTC
TRBJ1-6 few TRBV28 TRBD1 CASTMTGENSPLHF TGTGCCAGCACTATGACAGGGGAAAATTCACCCCTCCACTTT
TRBJ1-1 NA TRBV9 NA CASSVSPDTEAFF TGTGCCAGCAGCGTTAGTCCGGACACTGAAGCTTTCTTT
TRBJ1-1 NA TRBV28 TRBD1 CASSDRAGGNTEAFF TGTGCCAGCAGCGACAGGGCCGGAGGGAACACTGAAGCTTTCTTT
TRBJ1-6 NA TRBV6-1 NA CASSEVGTSPLHF TGTGCCAGCAGTGAAGTCGGGACTTCACCCCTCCACTTT
TRBJ1-5 NA TRBV24-1 TRBD1 CATSDWDSSFAAQHF TGTGCCACCAGTGATTGGGACAGTTCGTTCGCGGCCCAGCATTTT
TRBJ1-3 NA TRBV3-1/TRBV3-2 TRBD1 CASSPRPPGGTGISGNTIYF TGTGCCAGCAGCCCAAGACCCCCAGGCGGGACAGGGATATCTGGAAACACCATATATTTT
TRBJ1-4 NA TRBV19 NA CASRSQGSTNEKLFF TGTGCCAGTAGAAGTCAGGGATCAACTAATGAAAAACTGTTTTTT
TRBJ1-2 NA TRBV28 NA CASSFASGAGPNYGYTF TGTGCCAGCAGTTTCGCCAGCGGGGCAGGCCCTAACTATGGCTACACCTTC
TRBJ2-7 NA TRBV5-1 NA CASSPTPNRNEQYF TGCGCCAGCAGCCCAACACCAAATCGTAACGAGCAGTACTTC